This T cell receptor (beta chain) emerged from a study of CD8 T cells in ankylosing spondylitis. The study's findings and limits: As reported, disease-linked clones showed significant enrichment in matched ankylosing spondylitis synovial fluid.

Each CDR3 protein gets one entry after TCRdb re-called the 5' RACE reads with MiXCR. The sample consists of 250,000 to 400,000 distinct CDR3 sequences, around 10% of them appearing once. Concerning this clonotype itself: Its antigen is undetermined.

The CDR3 is 16 amino acids. V shed 1 base and J shed 3 bases, with 16 bases lying between them. CDR1 SNHLY and CDR2 FYNNEI come from the germline V gene. This receptor was taken from a female donor with ankylosing spondylitis or in good health (not recorded which). The rearrangement joins TRBV2 to TRBJ2-7, with D uncertain. Specimen: blood, either unsorted or a sorted T cell fraction (not recorded which). CDR3 sequence reads: CASSEGRVGNNYEQYF. Here the CDR3 DNA reads TGTGCCAGCAGTGAAGGTCGGGTGGGCAACAACTACGAGCAGTACTTC.